The 7 T cell receptor beta chains reported below all come from one sample, sequenced in a study of CD8+CD57+ T cells in acquired aplastic anemia. Investigators profiled TCR beta VDJ and CDR3 from genomic DNA template. A single record per CDR3 protein comes from TCRdb applying MiXCR to the reads. The table shows about 150,000 distinct CDR3 sequences, with around two fifths occurring only once. Sequenced sample: sorted CD4+, CD8+, or CD8+CD57+ T cells (not recorded which) from PBMCs. The receptor set was obtained from a human donor in good health, serving as a control.

The V call is TRBV30, the J call TRBJ2-1, with D perhaps matching TRBD2 (6 bases). From germline, CDR1 is GTSNPN and CDR2 SVGIG (reference sequence). V was pared by 4 bases and J by 0 bases, with 10 bases between. This CDR3 is built from 14 residues. This CDR3 is CAWTGGASYNEQFF. The CDR3 DNA reads as TGTGCCTGGACGGGCGGGGCCTCCTACAATGAGCAGTTCTTC.

In the case of this clonotype: One base away lies a much larger clone, so this may be a sequencing read error. This rearrangement joins TRBV5-1 to TRBJ1-3, with unresolved D. This CDR3 is 19 amino acids long. The germline V gene encodes CDR1 SGHRS and CDR2 YFSETQ. V lost 0 bases, J lost 0 bases, and 19 bases lay in between. The chain's CDR3 is CASSLGNRGRVTSGNTIYF. CDR3 coding DNA: TGCGCCAGCAGCTTGGGCAACCGCGGGAGGGTGACCTCTGGAAACACCATATATTTT.

This chain links TRBV3-1 with TRBJ2-1, with 7 bases identical to TRBD2. There are 16 residues in the CDR3. The V segment lost 2 bases and the J segment 6 bases; nucleotides outside the gene matches: 10. Germline assignment: CDR1 LGHDT and CDR2 YNNKEL (reference sequence). The CDR3 bases are TGTGCCAGCAGCCAAACTCCTAGCGGAAGGACCAATGAGCAGTTCTTC. Encoded protein: CASSQTPSGRTNEQFF.

Many counts were recorded for this clonotype. This chain connects TRBV6-6 to TRBJ1-2; possibly TRBD1 for D (5 bases). This CDR3 has 15 residues. Trimming stripped 0 bases from V and 1 base from J, with 9 bases between. Germline CDR1 is MNHNY and CDR2 is SVGAGI (reference sequence). CDR3 amino acids: CASSYSLGDNYGYTF. The CDR3 nucleotides are TGTGCCAGCAGTTACTCCCTAGGGGATAACTATGGCTACACCTTC.

The chain has TRBV20-1 and TRBJ2-3; 8 bases are a match to TRBD1. This CDR3 is built from 15 residues. The germline gives CDR1 DFQATT, CDR2 SNEGSKA (reference sequence). The trim removed 1 base at V and 1 base at J, leaving 4 bases unmatched. This CDR3 reads CSARAGTGRTDTQYF. For the CDR3, the DNA is TGCAGTGCTAGAGCCGGGACAGGACGCACAGATACGCAGTATTTT.

This clonotype was seen repeatedly, ten times or more. The chain recombines TRBV19 with TRBJ2-5; possible D gene TRBD1, 5 bases. Trimming left V 4 bases short and J 3 bases short, with 12 bases between. The germline V gene has CDR1 LNHDA and CDR2 SQIVND (reference sequence). The CDR3 spans 14 residues. Here the CDR3 DNA reads TGTGCCAGTAGTACCAGGACAAGCAAAGAGACCCAGTACTTC. Translating it yields CASSTRTSKETQYF.

This sequence joins TRBV19 and TRBJ1-2; a possible D gene is TRBD1 (6 bases). Germline assignment: CDR1 LNHDA and CDR2 SQIVND (reference sequence). The CDR3 loop spans 15 amino acids. V was pared by 4 bases and J by 3 bases, with 15 bases between. The CDR3 spells CASSNGGRVDYGYTF. CDR3 nucleotides: TGTGCCAGTAGTAACGGGGGGCGTGTGGACTATGGCTACACCTTC.